These 13 T cell receptor beta chains came from one sample sequenced in a study of STAT5B mutations in CD4+ large granular lymphocyte leukemia. TCRdb's table, derived via immunoSEQ multiplex PCR, lists solely in-frame clones and lacks some. The sample records 25,000 to 30,000 clones, roughly 79% being singletons. The sequencing sample was made of CD4+ T cells from blood buffy coats. The receptors were sampled from a human donor in good health.

The CDR3 DNA reads as TGCAGCGTTGAAGGAGGGCTAGCGGGACTCAATGAGCAGTTCTTC. It yields the protein CSVEGGLAGLNEQFF. The chain uses TRBV29-1 and TRBJ2-1; 9 bases fit TRBD2. The CDR3 covers 15 residues. CDR1 is SQVTM, CDR2 ANQGSEA, per germline. V trimming: 1 base; J trimming: 6 bases; junction bases outside the gene matches: 7.

This clone was seen a few times. This chain connects TRBV15 to TRBJ1-1, with TRBD1 matching 8 bases. Losses at the gene ends were 1 base for V and 5 bases for J; bases not matched to a gene: 6. This CDR3 contains 15 residues. The germline gives CDR1 LNHNV, CDR2 YYDKDF (reference sequence). The CDR3, as DNA: TGTGCCACCAGCAGAGCTTTGACAGGGGAGACTGAAGCTTTCTTT. Translating it yields CATSRALTGETEAFF.

This clone was seen only once. The chain is built from TRBV2 and TRBJ1-2, with a tentative D call TRBD1 (5 bases). V shed 6 bases and J shed 6 bases, with 14 bases lying between them. Germline CDR1 SNHLY, CDR2 FYNNEI. The CDR3 is 13 residues long. CDR3 residues: CASSGSGGDGYTF. CDR3 nucleotides: TGTGCCAGCAGCGGCAGTGGGGGGGATGGCTACACCTTC.

The rearrangement uses TRBV29-1 and TRBJ1-2, with unresolved D. This CDR3 is 16 amino acids long. Germline CDR1 is SQVTM and CDR2 is ANQGSEA. V dropped 0 bases and J dropped 4 bases, with 18 bases sitting between them. CDR3 region: CSVEDTVPQHPYGYTF. CDR3 bases: TGCAGCGTTGAAGATACCGTCCCACAGCACCCCTATGGCTACACCTTC.

This clone was counted a few times. The CDR3 DNA sequence: TGTGCCAGCAGTGTGGGGACTCCGGGGGGCAATCAGCCCCAGCATTTT. It encodes CASSVGTPGGNQPQHF. The chain joins TRBV6-1 to TRBJ1-5, with D maybe TRBD1 (5 bases). The germline gives CDR1 MNHNS, CDR2 SASEGT. The ends were cut back, 4 bases at V and 2 bases at J, with 15 bases in the middle. This CDR3 contains 16 residues.

This chain connects TRBV2 to TRBJ2-3; 7 bases align to TRBD1. Looked up from germline, CDR1 is SNHLY and CDR2 is FYNNEI. The CDR3 runs to 14 residues. V shed 11 bases and J 3 bases; nucleotides not matched to a gene: 11. CDR3 loop: CAGKRGPETDTQYF. The CDR3 nucleotides are TGTGCCGGAAAAAGGGGGCCGGAAACAGATACGCAGTATTTT.

V usage is TRBV19 and J usage is TRBJ2-2; possibly TRBD1 or TRBD2 for D (6 bases each). Deletions cut 7 bases from V and 4 bases from J, with 22 bases between. CDR1 LNHDA and CDR2 SQIVND come from the germline V gene (reference sequence). This CDR3 contains 17 residues. DNA for the CDR3: TGTGCCAGTATTTTTTCGGGCGGGACAACGGGCACCGGGGAGCTGTTTTTT. Its translation is CASIFSGGTTGTGELFF.

J is TRBJ2-3 and V is TRBV5-4, with 7 positions matching TRBD2. The CDR3 contains 15 residues. CDR1 and CDR2 (germline): SGHNT, YYREEE (reference sequence). With V trimmed by 0 bases and J by 3 bases, 4 bases remained unmatched. The CDR3 loop is CASSLELAETDTQYF. CDR3 bases: TGTGCCAGCAGCTTGGAGCTAGCGGAGACAGATACGCAGTATTTT.

This clone came up once. The chain joins TRBV4-2 to TRBJ2-2, with 8 bases lining up with TRBD2. Germline values: CDR1 LGHNA, CDR2 YNFKEQ. This CDR3 has 16 amino acids. The V segment lost 1 base and the J segment 8 bases; nucleotides outside the gene matches: 9. The CDR3 coding sequence is TGTGCCAGCAGCCAAGTCGCCCGGGGGGGTGCAGGGGAGCTGTTTTTT. This sequence encodes CASSQVARGGAGELFF.

The CDR3 DNA sequence: TGTGCCAGCAGCCCCGACAGGGGGCTCTACAATGAGCAGTTCTTC. This sequence encodes CASSPDRGLYNEQFF. The V call is TRBV7-2, the J call TRBJ2-1, with 10 bases lining up with TRBD1. The CDR3 is made up of 15 amino acids. With 5 bases clipped from V and 3 bases from J, the junction kept 4 bases outside the gene matches. The germline V gene has CDR1 SGHTA and CDR2 FQGNSA.

This clone was recorded only once. The chain carries TRBV5-6 and TRBJ2-2; unclear D gene. V dropped 2 bases and J dropped 8 bases, with 10 bases sitting between them. The CDR3 loop spans 13 amino acids. CDR1 and CDR2 from the germline V gene are SGHDT and YYEEEE. CDR3 nucleotides: TGTGCCAGCAGCTTAGACCCTTCGGGGGAGCTGTTTTTT. Translation gives CASSLDPSGELFF. Full variable domain (outside the CDR3, taken from reference TRBV5-6 and TRBJ2-2): DAGVTQSPTHLIKTRGQQVTLRCSPKSGHDTVSWYQQALGQGPQFIFQYYEEEERQRGNFPDRFSGHQFPNYSSELNVNALLLGDSALYLCASSLDPSGELFFGEGSRLTVL.

V usage is TRBV18 and J usage is TRBJ1-2; D remains unclear. From germline, CDR1 is KGHSH and CDR2 LQKENI. The CDR3 consists of 15 residues. The V and J ends lost 3 bases and 8 bases respectively, with 19 bases between them. The CDR3 nucleotides are TGTGCCAGCTCACCCCCCGAGAAGATATTAGGCGGCTACACCTTC. Amino acids: CASSPPEKILGGYTF.

The chain couples TRBV5-5 to TRBJ1-3; D is perhaps TRBD1 (5 bases). V shed 6 bases and J shed 4 bases, with 14 bases lying between them. CDR1 and CDR2 from the germline V gene are SGHKS and YYEKEE (reference sequence). The CDR3 extends over 14 amino acids. CDR3 amino acids: CASTIGGFGNTIYF. DNA for the CDR3: TGTGCCAGCACCATCGGGGGGTTCGGAAACACCATATATTTT.